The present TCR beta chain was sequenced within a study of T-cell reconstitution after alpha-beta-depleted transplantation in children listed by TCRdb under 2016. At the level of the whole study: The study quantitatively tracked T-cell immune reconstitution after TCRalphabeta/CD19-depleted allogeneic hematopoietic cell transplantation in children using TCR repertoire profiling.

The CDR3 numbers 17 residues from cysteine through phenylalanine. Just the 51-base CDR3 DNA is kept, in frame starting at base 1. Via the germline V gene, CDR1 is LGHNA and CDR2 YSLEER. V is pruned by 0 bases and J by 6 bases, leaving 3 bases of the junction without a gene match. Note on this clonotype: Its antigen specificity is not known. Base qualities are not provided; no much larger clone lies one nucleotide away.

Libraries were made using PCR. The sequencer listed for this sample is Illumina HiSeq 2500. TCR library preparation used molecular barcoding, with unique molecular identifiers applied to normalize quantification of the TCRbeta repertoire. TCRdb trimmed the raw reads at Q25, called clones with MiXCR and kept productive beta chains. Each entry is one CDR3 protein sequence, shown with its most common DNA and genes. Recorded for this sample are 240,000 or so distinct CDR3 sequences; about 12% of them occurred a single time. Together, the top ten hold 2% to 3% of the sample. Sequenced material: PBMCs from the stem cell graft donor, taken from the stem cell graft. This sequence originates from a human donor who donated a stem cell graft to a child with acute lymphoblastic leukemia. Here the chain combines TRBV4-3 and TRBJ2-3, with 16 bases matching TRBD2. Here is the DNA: TGCGCCAGCAGCCAAGAGGGACTAGCGGGAGGGTCGGATACGCAGTATTTT. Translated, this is CASSQEGLAGGSDTQYF.